This TCR beta chain was retrieved from a study of low-dose radiotherapy and immunotherapy resistance in tumors. In the study overall: With fractions of 0.5 Gy given every 2 weeks, Cohort 1 accumulated a total of 6.5 Gy. The patients were given nivolumab 240 mg every two weeks and ipilimumab 1 mg/kg every six weeks, through an intravenous route. Given every two weeks, intravenous cyclophosphamide 200 mg/m2 preceded radiation and immunotherapy by one day.

In germline, CDR1 is DFQATT, CDR2 SNEGSKA (reference sequence). Between the trimmed V and J ends, which lost 4 bases and 0 bases, there was a span of 14 bases. The CDR3 is made up of 15 amino acids. Primers used for first-strand cDNA, a TRAV- and TRBV-specific set, covered both alpha and beta chains. For amplifying TCRs, the PCR ran for 15 to 20 cycles with Phusion, which was used together with a constant-region primer and the adapter on the V primers. TCRdb passed the reads through MiXCR, listing each CDR3 protein once. The table has tens of thousands of distinct CDR3 sequences, around a sixth seen once. In this sample, this clonotype turned up many times. Time point described: after trial treatment. Documented treatment: LDRT plus nivolumab, ipilimumab, low-dose cyclophosphamide and aspirin (RACIN trial). Patients with advanced, tumor-infiltrating lymphocyte-negative solid tumors were eligible.

This receptor was identified in a male donor with prostate cancer. Material: PBMCs, obtained after low-dose radiotherapy plus immunotherapy. V usage is TRBV20-1 and J usage is TRBJ2-3; D remains unclear. Written as DNA, the CDR3 is TGCAGTGCTATCGTTGCAGGCCCTAGCACAGATACGCAGTATTTT. Its translation is CSAIVAGPSTDTQYF.